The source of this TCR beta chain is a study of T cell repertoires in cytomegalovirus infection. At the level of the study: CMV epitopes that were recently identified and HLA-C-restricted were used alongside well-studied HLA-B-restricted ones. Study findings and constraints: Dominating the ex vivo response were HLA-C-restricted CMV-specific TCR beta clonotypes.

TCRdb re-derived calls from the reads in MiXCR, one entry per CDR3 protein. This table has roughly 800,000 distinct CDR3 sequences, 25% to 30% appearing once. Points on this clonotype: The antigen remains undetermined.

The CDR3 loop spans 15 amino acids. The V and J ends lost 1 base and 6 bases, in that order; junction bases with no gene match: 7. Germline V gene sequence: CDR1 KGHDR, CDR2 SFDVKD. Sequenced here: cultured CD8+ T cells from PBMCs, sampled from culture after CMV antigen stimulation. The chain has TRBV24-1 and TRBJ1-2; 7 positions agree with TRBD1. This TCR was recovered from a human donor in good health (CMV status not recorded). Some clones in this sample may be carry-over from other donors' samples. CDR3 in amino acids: CATSDFGRGIDGYTF. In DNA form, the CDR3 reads TGTGCCACCAGTGATTTTGGCAGGGGGATCGATGGCTACACCTTC.